A selection of T cell receptor beta chains follows, all from one sample in a study of blood T cell repertoires in COVID-19. Clones were sequenced by immunoSEQ multiplex PCR, and TCRdb holds only the in-frame ones, with some missing. The table lists a few hundred thousand clones, around 89% of them singletons. Sequencing input: PBMCs or T cells enriched from blood (not recorded which). The receptors shown here come from a man aged 18 to 35 who had recovered from COVID-19. Both conserved end residues are part of each CDR3. A D gene is named only where the DNA matches it firmly. Not every row has a clone size; where given, it reads once, few, many or a size class.

d_call	clone_size	v_call	j_call	cdr3_aa	cdr3_nt
NA	NA	TRBV12-3/TRBV12-4	TRBJ2-7	CASSPRFEQYF	TGTGCCAGCAGTCCCCGGTTCGAGCAGTACTTC
TRBD1	NA	TRBV12-5	TRBJ2-5	CASGSPPTGYQETQYF	TGTGCTAGTGGTTCCCCTCCGACAGGGTACCAAGAGACCCAGTACTTC
NA	few	TRBV19	TRBJ1-1	CASSSETFSEAFF	TGTGCCAGTAGCAGTGAGACATTTTCCGAAGCTTTCTTT
TRBD2	NA	TRBV18	TRBJ2-1	CASSPGLAGGVQFF	TGTGCCAGCTCACCAGGACTAGCGGGAGGGGTGCAGTTCTTC
NA	NA	TRBV9	TRBJ1-1	CASSVGGGGGTEAFF	TGTGCCAGCAGCGTAGGCGGAGGGGGAGGGACTGAAGCTTTCTTT
TRBD2	NA	TRBV18	TRBJ2-3	CASSPQVGLAGATTPNTQYF	TGTGCCAGCTCACCCCAGGTTGGACTAGCGGGGGCGACAACCCCAAATACGCAGTATTTT
TRBD1	NA	TRBV10-1	TRBJ2-2	CASSDPGQGETGELFF	TGCGCCAGCAGCGATCCGGGACAGGGTGAGACCGGGGAGCTGTTTTTT
TRBD1	NA	TRBV28	TRBJ1-5	CASTPGQGNQPQHF	TGTGCCAGCACCCCGGGACAGGGCAATCAGCCCCAGCATTTT
TRBD1	NA	TRBV5-1	TRBJ1-6	CASSPGDSMNSPLHF	TGCGCCAGCAGCCCCGGGGACAGCATGAATTCACCCCTCCACTTT
NA	once	TRBV27	TRBJ2-7	CASSFAGARSYEQYF	TGTGCCAGCAGTTTCGCAGGGGCCCGCTCCTACGAGCAGTACTTC
TRBD1	once	TRBV7-2	TRBJ1-6	CASSPQGQLNSPLHF	TGTGCCAGCAGCCCGCAGGGACAGCTAAATTCACCCCTCCACTTT
TRBD1	NA	TRBV6-1	TRBJ1-2	CASSEWSGGYGYTF	TGTGCCAGCAGTGAATGGTCAGGGGGCTATGGCTACACCTTC
TRBD1	NA	TRBV14	TRBJ1-4	CASSQNQGDKLFF	TGTGCCAGCAGCCAAAACCAGGGGGACAAACTGTTTTTT
TRBD2	NA	TRBV7-2	TRBJ2-2	CASRLTSVTNTGELFF	TGTGCCAGCAGACTAACTAGCGTAACGAACACCGGGGAGCTGTTTTTT
TRBD1	NA	TRBV9	TRBJ1-6	CASSATGTGDSPLHF	TGTGCCAGCAGCGCGACCGGGACAGGGGACTCACCCCTCCACTTT
TRBD1	NA	TRBV3-1/TRBV3-2	TRBJ2-1	CASSQVLLTGGSEQFF	TGTGCCAGCAGCCAAGTTTTATTGACAGGGGGGAGTGAGCAGTTCTTC
TRBD1	once	TRBV6-5	TRBJ1-2	CASKPGQYGYTF	TGTGCCAGCAAGCCGGGACAGTATGGCTACACCTTC
TRBD2	NA	TRBV7-9	TRBJ2-7	CASSDLKRASGTEQYF	TGTGCCAGCAGCGACCTCAAAAGGGCTAGCGGGACAGAGCAGTACTTC
TRBD1	NA	TRBV5-1	TRBJ1-3	CASSLATGDNTIYF	TGCGCCAGCAGCTTGGCCACAGGGGACAACACCATATATTTT
NA	NA	TRBV18	TRBJ2-5	CASSPQNFQETQYF	TGTGCCAGCTCACCACAGAACTTCCAAGAGACCCAGTACTTC
NA	NA	TRBV6-5	TRBJ2-7	CASIAGLRYEQYF	TGTGCCAGCATCGCGGGGCTTAGGTACGAGCAGTACTTC
NA	NA	TRBV4-1	TRBJ1-6	CASSQARYNSPLHF	TGCGCCAGCAGCCAAGCGAGGTATAATTCACCCCTCCACTTT
NA	NA	TRBV27	TRBJ2-1	CASTTLAGWIDEQFF	TGTGCCAGCACTACCCTGGCGGGTTGGATTGATGAGCAGTTCTTC
TRBD1	once	TRBV19	TRBJ2-1	CASSDLRGPYNEQFF	TGTGCCAGTAGTGACCTCAGGGGGCCATACAATGAGCAGTTCTTC
NA	NA	TRBV7-2	TRBJ1-2	CASTSLGPPGTGYTF	TGTGCCAGCACCTCTCTTGGACCTCCAGGGACAGGCTACACCTTC
NA	NA	TRBV11-2	TRBJ2-2	CASSPLRGYGELFF	TGTGCCAGCAGCCCCTTAAGGGGGTACGGGGAGCTGTTTTTT
NA	NA	TRBV9	TRBJ2-1	CASSTAAPSYNEQFF	TGTGCCAGCAGCACAGCGGCCCCCTCCTACAATGAGCAGTTCTTC